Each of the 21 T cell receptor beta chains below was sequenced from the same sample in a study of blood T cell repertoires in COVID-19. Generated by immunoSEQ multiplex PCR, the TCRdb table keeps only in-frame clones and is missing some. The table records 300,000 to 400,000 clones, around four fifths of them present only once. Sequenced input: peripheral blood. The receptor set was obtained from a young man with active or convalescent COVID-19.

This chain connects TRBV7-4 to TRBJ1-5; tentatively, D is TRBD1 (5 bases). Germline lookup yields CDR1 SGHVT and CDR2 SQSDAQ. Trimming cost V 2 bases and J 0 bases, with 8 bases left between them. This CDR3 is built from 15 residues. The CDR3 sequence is CASSLLRDSNQPQHF. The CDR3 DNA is TGTGCCAGCAGCTTACTCAGGGATAGCAATCAGCCCCAGCATTTT.

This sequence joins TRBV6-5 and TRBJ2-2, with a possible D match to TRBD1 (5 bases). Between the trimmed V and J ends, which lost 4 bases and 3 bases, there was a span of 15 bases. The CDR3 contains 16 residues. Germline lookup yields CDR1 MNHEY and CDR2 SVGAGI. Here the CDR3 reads CASSSSHPTDTGELFF. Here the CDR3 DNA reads TGTGCCAGCAGTTCTAGTCACCCGACAGACACCGGGGAGCTGTTTTTT.

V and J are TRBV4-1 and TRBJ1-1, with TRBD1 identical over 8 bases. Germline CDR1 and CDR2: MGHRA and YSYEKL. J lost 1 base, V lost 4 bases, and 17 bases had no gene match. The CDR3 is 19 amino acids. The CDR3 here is CASSPRTPGGRGANTEAFF. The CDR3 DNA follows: TGCGCCAGCAGCCCGAGAACACCAGGGGGCAGGGGGGCGAACACTGAAGCTTTCTTT.

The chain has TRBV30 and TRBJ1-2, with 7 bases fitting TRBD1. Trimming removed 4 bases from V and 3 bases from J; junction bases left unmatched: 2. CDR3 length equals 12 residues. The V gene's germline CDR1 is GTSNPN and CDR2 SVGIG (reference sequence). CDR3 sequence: CAWMGTDYGYTF. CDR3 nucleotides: TGTGCCTGGATGGGGACAGACTATGGCTACACCTTC.

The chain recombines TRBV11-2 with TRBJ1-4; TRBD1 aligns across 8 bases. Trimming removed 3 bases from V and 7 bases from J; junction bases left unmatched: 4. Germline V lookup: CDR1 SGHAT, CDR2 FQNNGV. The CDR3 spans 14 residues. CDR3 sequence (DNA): TGTGCCAGCAGCTTCGGACAGGGTGGTGAAAAACTGTTTTTT. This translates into CASSFGQGGEKLFF.

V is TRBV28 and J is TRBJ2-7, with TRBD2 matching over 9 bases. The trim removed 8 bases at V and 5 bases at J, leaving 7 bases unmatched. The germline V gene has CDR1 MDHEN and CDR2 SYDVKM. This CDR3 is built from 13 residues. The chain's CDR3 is CASLRAGGNEQYF. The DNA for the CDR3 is TGTGCCAGCTTAAGAGCGGGAGGCAACGAGCAGTACTTC.

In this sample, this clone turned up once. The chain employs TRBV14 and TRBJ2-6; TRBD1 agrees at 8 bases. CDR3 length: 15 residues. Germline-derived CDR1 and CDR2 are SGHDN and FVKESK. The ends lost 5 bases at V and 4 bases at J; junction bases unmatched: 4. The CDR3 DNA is TGTGCCAGCAGCTTCCAGGGGGCCGGGGCCAACGTCCTGACTTTC. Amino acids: CASSFQGAGANVLTF. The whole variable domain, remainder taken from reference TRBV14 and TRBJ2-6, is EAGVTQFPSHSVIEKGQTVTLRCDPISGHDNLYWYRRVMGKEIKFLLHFVKESKQDESGMPNNRFLAERTGGTYSTLKVQPAELEDSGVYFCASSFQGAGANVLTFGAGSRLTVL.

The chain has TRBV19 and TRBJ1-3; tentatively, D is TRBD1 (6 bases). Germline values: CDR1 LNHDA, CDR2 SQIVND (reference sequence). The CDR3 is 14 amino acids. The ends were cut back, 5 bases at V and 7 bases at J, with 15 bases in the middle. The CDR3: CASSVTGIRNTIYF. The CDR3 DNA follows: TGTGCCAGTAGTGTTACAGGGATTCGGAACACCATATATTTT.

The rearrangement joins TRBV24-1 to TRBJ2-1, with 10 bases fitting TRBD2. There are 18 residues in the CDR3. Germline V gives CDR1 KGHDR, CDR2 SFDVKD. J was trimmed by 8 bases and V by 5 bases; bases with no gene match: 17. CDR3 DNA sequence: TGTGCCACCAGTGTTGGGCCTAGCGGGAGTCCCGTGGGGGATGAGCAGTTCTTC. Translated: CATSVGPSGSPVGDEQFF.

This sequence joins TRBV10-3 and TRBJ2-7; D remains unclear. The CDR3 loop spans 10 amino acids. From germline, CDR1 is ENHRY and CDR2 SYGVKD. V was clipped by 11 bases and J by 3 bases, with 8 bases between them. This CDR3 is CAVGYYEQYF. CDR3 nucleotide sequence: TGTGCCGTCGGGTACTACGAGCAGTACTTC.

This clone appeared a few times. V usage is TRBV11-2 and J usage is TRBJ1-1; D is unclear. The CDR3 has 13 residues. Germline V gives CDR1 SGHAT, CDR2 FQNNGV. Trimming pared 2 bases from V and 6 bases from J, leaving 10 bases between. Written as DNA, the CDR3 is TGTGCCAGCAGCTTATTGAGTCGCTCTGAAGCTTTCTTT. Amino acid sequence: CASSLLSRSEAFF.

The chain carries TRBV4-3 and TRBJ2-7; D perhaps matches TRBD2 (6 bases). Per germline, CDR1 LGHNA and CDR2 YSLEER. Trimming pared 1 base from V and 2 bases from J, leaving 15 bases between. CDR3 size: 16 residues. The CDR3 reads CASSQGRGAGAYEQYF. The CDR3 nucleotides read TGCGCCAGCAGCCAAGGACGCGGGGCGGGCGCCTACGAGCAGTACTTC.

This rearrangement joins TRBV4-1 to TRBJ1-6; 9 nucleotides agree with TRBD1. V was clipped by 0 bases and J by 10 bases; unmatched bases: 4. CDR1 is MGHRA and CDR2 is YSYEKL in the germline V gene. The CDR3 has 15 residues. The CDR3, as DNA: TGCGCCAGCAGCCAAGAGACAGGGGGTAGATCACCCCTCCACTTT. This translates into CASSQETGGRSPLHF.

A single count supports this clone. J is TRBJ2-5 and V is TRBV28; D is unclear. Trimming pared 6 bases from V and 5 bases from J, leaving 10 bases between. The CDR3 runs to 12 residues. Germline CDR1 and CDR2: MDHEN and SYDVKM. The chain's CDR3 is CASRNSFETQYF. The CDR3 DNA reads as TGTGCCAGCAGGAACAGTTTTGAGACCCAGTACTTC.

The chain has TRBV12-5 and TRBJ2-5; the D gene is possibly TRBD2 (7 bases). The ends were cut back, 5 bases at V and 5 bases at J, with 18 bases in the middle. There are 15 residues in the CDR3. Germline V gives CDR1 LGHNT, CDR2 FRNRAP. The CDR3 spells CASGLRGGVKETQYF. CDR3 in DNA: TGTGCTAGTGGTCTAAGGGGGGGTGTGAAGGAGACCCAGTACTTC.

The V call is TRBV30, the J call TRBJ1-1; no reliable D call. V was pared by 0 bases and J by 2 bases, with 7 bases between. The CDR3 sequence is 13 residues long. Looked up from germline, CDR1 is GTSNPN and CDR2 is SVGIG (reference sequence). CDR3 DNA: TGTGCCTGGAGTGTAGCCGAAAACACTGAAGCTTTCTTT. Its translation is CAWSVAENTEAFF.

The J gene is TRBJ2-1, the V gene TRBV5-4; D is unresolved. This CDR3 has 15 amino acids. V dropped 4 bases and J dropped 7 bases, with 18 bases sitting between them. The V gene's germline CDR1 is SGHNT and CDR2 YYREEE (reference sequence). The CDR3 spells CASSPGQVMANEQFF. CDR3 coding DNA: TGTGCCAGCAGCCCTGGCCAGGTCATGGCTAATGAGCAGTTCTTC.

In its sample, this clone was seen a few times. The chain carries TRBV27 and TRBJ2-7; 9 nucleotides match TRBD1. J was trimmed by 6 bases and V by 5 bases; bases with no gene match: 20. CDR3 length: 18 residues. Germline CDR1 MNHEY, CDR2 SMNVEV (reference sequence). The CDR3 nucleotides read TGTGCCAGCAGTCTTCCCTCCGGGACAGGGTTAGAAATACGCGAGCAGTACTTC. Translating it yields CASSLPSGTGLEIREQYF.

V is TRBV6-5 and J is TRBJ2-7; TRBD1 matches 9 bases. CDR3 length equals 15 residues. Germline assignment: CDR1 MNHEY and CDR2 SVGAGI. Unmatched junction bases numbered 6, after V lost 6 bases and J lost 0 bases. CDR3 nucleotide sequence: TGTGCCAGCAGAGGGGAGGACAGGGGCTCCTACGAGCAGTACTTC. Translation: CASRGEDRGSYEQYF.

The CDR3 bases are TGTGCCTGGAGTCCCACCGGGAATGGCTACACCTTC. Amino acid sequence: CAWSPTGNGYTF. J is TRBJ1-2 and V is TRBV30, with no clear D. Germline assignment: CDR1 GTSNPN and CDR2 SVGIG (reference sequence). The length of the CDR3 is 12 residues. V lost 2 bases, J lost 6 bases, and 10 bases lay in between.

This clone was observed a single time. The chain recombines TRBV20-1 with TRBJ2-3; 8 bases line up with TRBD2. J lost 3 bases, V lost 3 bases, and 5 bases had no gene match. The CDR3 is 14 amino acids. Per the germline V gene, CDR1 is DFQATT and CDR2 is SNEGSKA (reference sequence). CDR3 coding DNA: TGCAGTGCTAGTTGGCGGGGGGCGACAGATACGCAGTATTTT. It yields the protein CSASWRGATDTQYF.